This passage covers 3 T cell receptor beta chains from one sample sequenced in a study of cytomegalovirus exposure and HLA in healthy donors. PCR employed 60 Vbeta and 13 Jbeta primers. The repertoire was sequenced with immunoSEQ multiplex PCR; TCRdb's copy has only in-frame clones and lacks some. The data show 120,000 to 150,000 clones, about 73% seen once. The sequencing sample was made of PBMCs. All receptors come from a man aged 35-49 years in good health and CMV-seropositive.

This rearrangement joins TRBV30 to TRBJ2-7; 9 bases match TRBD1. V lost 2 bases to trimming and J lost 2 bases; unmatched junction nucleotides: 4. The CDR3 is 14 residues long. Germline V lookup: CDR1 GTSNPN, CDR2 SVGIG (reference sequence). CDR3 DNA: TGTGCCTGGAGTTTGGGACAGGGACCCTACGAGCAGTACTTC. Its protein is CAWSLGQGPYEQYF.

This clone was counted many times. The chain uses TRBV28 and TRBJ2-7; D might be TRBD1 (6 bases). Germline V gene sequence: CDR1 MDHEN, CDR2 SYDVKM. Trimming took 7 bases from V and 5 from J, leaving 12 bases between them. The CDR3 contains 12 residues. The DNA for the CDR3 is TGTGCCAGCAAACAGGGTGCCCACGAGCAGTACTTC. Translating it yields CASKQGAHEQYF.

The chain carries TRBV18 and TRBJ1-2; D possibly corresponds to TRBD1 (5 bases). This CDR3 has 14 amino acids. V dropped 3 bases and J dropped 5 bases, with 13 bases sitting between them. Germline values: CDR1 KGHSH, CDR2 LQKENI. The CDR3 bases are TGTGCCAGCTCACCTGACAGTGCGTGGTATGGCTACACCTTC. This sequence encodes CASSPDSAWYGYTF.